This T cell receptor (beta chain) was captured by sequencing in a study of regulatory T cells in long-lasting Graves disease. Study-level findings and limits: Reduced TCR diversity was observed in persistent Graves' patients versus newly diagnosed patients. Persistent disease showed a preference for TRBV28, TRBJ1-2 and TRBJ2-5.

Investigators prepared the TCR beta libraries by applying iRepertoire HTBI primers and Arm-PCR of CDR3 regions. TCRdb passed the multiplex PCR reads through MiXCR, listing each CDR3 protein once. The repertoire holds 530,000 or so distinct CDR3 sequences, with roughly 15% as singletons. Comments on this clonotype: The antigen is unknown.

The germline gives CDR1 MDHEN, CDR2 SYDVKM. The V gene lost 7 bases and the J gene lost 6 bases, with 9 bases spanning the gap. The CDR3 is 12 residues long. Time point meaning: newly diagnosed GD, antithyroid drugs for less than 3 months. RNA extracted from PBMCs served as the sequencing template. The sample also formed part of further work on T cells in Graves' hyperthyroidism and ophthalmopathy.

The sequence came from a man aged 18 to 30 with Graves disease. Here the sequenced sample was peripheral blood mononuclear cells (PBMCs), taken at new diagnosis, from a patient treated with antithyroid drugs. This chain joins TRBV28 and TRBJ2-2, with D hard to call. This chain's CDR3 is CASTQPPGELFF. CDR3 nucleotide sequence: TGTGCCAGCACTCAGCCACCCGGGGAGCTGTTTTTT. Drawing the rest from reference TRBV28 and TRBJ2-2, the complete variable domain is DVKVTQSSRYLVKRTGEKVFLECVQDMDHENMFWYRQDPGLGLRLIYFSYDVKMKEKGDIPEGYSVSREKKERFSLILESASTNQTSMYLCASTQPPGELFFGEGSRLTVL.